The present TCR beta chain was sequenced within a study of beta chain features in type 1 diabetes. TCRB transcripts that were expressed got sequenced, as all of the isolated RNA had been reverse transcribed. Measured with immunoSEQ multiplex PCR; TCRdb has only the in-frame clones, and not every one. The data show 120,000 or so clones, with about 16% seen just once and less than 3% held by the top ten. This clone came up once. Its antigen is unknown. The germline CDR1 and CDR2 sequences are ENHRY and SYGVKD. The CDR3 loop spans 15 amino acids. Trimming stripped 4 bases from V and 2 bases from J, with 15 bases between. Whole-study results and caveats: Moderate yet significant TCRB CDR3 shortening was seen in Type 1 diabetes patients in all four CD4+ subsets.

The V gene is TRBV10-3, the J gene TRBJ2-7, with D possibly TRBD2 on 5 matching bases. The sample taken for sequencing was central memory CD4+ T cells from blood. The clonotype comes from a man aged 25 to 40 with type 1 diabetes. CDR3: CAISVGGQSPYEQYF. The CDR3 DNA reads TGTGCCATCAGTGTTGGAGGCCAGTCCCCCTACGAGCAGTACTTC.